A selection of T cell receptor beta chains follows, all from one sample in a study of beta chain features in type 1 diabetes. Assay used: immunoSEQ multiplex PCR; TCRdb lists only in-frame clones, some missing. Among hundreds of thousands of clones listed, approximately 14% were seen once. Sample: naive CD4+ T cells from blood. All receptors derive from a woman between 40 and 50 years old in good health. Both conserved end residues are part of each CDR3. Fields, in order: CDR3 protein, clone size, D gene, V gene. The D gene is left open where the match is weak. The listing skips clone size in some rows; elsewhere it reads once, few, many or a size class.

cdr3_aa: CASSVLEGTRNEQFF; clone_size: .; d_call: .; v_call: TRBV9
cdr3_aa: CASSSGTNNEQFF; clone_size: .; d_call: TRBD2; v_call: TRBV5-1
cdr3_aa: CASSPGTGNYGYTF; clone_size: .; d_call: TRBD1; v_call: TRBV5-1
cdr3_aa: CATRETSGTGAEKLFF; clone_size: few; d_call: TRBD1; v_call: TRBV5-1
cdr3_aa: CASSLRRGQANEKLFF; clone_size: few; d_call: TRBD1; v_call: TRBV7-9
cdr3_aa: CAISGEDTDSYEQYF; clone_size: .; d_call: .; v_call: TRBV10-3
cdr3_aa: CASSLAGLVETQYF; clone_size: .; d_call: .; v_call: TRBV5-1
cdr3_aa: CASSLGQRDEAFF; clone_size: .; d_call: .; v_call: TRBV5-1
cdr3_aa: CATSRDPGGADTQYF; clone_size: .; d_call: TRBD1; v_call: TRBV15
cdr3_aa: CASSLAAGVSGANVLTF; clone_size: .; d_call: TRBD2; v_call: TRBV5-1
cdr3_aa: CASSLVASGLGTQYF; clone_size: .; d_call: TRBD2; v_call: TRBV5-1
cdr3_aa: CASSPGTASYNEQFF; clone_size: .; d_call: TRBD1; v_call: TRBV4-3
cdr3_aa: CASTRGVADTQETQYF; clone_size: few; d_call: .; v_call: TRBV9
cdr3_aa: CAGWGREGYTF; clone_size: few; d_call: .; v_call: TRBV2
cdr3_aa: CAWVRDPNQPQHF; clone_size: .; d_call: .; v_call: TRBV30
cdr3_aa: CASSQDAGGVYTGELFF; clone_size: few; d_call: TRBD1; v_call: TRBV4-3
cdr3_aa: CASSLDRTSTDTQYF; clone_size: few; d_call: .; v_call: TRBV5-6
cdr3_aa: CSLAEVNNEKLFF; clone_size: .; d_call: .; v_call: TRBV29-1
cdr3_aa: CASSNGLAGAIYNEQFF; clone_size: few; d_call: TRBD2; v_call: TRBV11-2